This T cell receptor (beta chain) was obtained from a study of blood T cell repertoires in COVID-19. Study-wide context: The United States, Italy and Spain were the sources of the acute and convalescent COVID-19 samples.

Assay: immunoSEQ multiplex PCR; the TCRdb copy retains only in-frame clones and omits some. The sample contains a few hundred thousand clones, 65% to 90% of which appear only once. The TCR was taken from a man aged 25-45 years with active or convalescent COVID-19. Source material: peripheral blood.

For the CDR3, the DNA is TGTGCCAGCAGCTTATCTGCGCTGCCCCAGCATTTT. Protein: CASSLSALPQHF. The V call is TRBV7-2, the J call TRBJ1-5, with no clear D. The V gene's germline CDR1 is SGHTA and CDR2 FQGNSA. The CDR3 is 12 amino acids. The V end lost 2 bases, the J end lost 9 bases, and 8 bases lay between the germline ends.